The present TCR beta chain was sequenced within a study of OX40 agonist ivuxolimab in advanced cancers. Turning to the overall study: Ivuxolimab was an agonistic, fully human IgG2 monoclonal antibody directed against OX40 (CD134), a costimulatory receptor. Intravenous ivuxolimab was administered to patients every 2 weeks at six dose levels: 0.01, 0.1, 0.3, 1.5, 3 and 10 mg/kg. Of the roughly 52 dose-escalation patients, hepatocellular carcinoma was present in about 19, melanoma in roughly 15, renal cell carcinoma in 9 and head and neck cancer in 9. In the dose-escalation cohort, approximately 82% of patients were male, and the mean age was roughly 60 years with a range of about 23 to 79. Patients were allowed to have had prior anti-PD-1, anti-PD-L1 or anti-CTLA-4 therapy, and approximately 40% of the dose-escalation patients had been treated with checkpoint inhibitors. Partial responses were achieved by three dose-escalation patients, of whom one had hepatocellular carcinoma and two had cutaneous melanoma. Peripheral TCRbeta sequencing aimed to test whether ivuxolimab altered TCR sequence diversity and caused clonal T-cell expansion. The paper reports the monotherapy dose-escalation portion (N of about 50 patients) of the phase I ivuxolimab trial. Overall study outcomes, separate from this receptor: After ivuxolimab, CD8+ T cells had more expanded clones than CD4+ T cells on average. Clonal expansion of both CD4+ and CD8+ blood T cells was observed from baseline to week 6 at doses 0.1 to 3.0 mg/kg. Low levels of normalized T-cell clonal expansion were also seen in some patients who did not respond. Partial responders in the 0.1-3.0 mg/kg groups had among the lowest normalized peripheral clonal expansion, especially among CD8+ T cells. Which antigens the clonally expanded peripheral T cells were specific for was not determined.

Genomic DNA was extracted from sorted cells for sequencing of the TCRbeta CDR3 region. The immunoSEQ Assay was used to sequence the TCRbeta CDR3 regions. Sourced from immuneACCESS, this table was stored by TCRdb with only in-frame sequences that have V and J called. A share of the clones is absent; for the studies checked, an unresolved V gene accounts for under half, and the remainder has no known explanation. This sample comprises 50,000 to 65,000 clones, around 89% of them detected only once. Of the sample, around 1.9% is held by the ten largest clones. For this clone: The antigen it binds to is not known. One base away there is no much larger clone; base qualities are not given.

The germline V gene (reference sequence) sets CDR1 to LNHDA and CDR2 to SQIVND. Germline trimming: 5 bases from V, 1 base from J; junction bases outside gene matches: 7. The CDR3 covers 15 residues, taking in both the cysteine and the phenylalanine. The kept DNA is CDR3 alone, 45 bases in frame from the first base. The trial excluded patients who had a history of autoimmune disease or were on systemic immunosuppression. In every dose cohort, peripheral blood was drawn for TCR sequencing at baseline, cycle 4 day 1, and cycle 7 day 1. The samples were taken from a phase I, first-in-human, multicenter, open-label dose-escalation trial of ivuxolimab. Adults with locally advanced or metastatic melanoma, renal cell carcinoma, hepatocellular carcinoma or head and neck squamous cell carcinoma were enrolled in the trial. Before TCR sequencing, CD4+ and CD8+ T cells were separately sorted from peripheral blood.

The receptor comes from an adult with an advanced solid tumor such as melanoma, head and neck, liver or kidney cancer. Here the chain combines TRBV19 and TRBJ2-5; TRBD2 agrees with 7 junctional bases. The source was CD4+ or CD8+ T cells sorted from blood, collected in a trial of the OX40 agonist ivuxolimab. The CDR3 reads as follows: CASSQQAGLQETQYF. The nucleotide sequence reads TGTGCCAGTAGTCAGCAAGCGGGACTCCAAGAGACCCAGTACTTC.